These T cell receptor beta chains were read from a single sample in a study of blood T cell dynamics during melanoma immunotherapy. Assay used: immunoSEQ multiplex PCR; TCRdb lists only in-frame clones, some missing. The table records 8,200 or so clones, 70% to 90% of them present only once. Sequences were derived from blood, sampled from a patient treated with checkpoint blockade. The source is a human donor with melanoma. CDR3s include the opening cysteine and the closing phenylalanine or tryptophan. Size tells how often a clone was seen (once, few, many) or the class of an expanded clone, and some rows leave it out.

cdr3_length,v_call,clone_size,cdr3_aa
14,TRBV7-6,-,CASSKFMGGTEAFF
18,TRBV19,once,CASSRGGQFGTDSYEQYF
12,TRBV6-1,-,CASSEGFRAQHF
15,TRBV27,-,CASNFIQGKNTEAFF
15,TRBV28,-,CASSPPQGNTYEQYF
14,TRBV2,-,CASSEGAGVYGYTF
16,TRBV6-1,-,CASSEATGALGYGYTF
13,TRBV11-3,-,CASSINQNTEAFF
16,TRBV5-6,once,CASSLGRGLSGNTIYF
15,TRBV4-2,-,CASSQDGQHGSTIYF
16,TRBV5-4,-,CASSFGARGNTGELFF
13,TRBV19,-,CASSRDGVSEAFF
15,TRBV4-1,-,CASSQDGGAAYEQYF
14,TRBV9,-,CASSVAEGSGGYTF
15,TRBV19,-,CASSIDLGFSYEQYF
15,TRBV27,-,CASSLSLGYHQPQHF
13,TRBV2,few,CASRLGDNYGYTF
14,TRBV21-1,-,CASVQGASCYEQYF
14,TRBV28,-,CASSPQGSGNTIYF
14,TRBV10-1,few,CASSDGGMNTEAFF
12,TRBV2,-,CASSIQAPEAFF
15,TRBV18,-,CASSPPSGIDTEAFF
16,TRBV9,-,CASSAGGGASTDTQYF
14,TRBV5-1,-,CASQGQGHNYGYTF
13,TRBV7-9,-,CASSLADSYGYTF
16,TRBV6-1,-,CASSEAGQGGLYGYTF
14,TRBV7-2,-,CASSWDRGSEKLFF
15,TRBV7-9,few,CASSGTGEANYGYTF
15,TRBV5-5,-,CASSLATRRDYEQYF